The T cell receptor beta chain described here comes from a study of prognosis after radiotherapy for stage I lung cancer. The CDR3 has 16 residues. Between the trimmed V and J ends, which lost 2 bases and 6 bases, there was a span of 18 bases. CDR1 is MNHEY, CDR2 SMNVEV, per germline (reference sequence). Ten or more counts support this clonotype. By two-round multiplex PCR, the TCR beta CDR3 was amplified from genomic DNA. Primers were specific to each TRBV and TRBJ gene in first-round PCR. MiXCR, applied by TCRdb to the multiplex PCR reads, yields one record per CDR3 protein. The table lists some 13,000 distinct CDR3 sequences, 40% to 55% of them singletons, with roughly 26% in the top ten.

This TCR was sampled from a donor over 45 with non-small cell lung cancer. V gene TRBV27 combines with J gene TRBJ2-3, with a possible D match to TRBD2 (6 bases). Sequenced here: PBMCs, sampled before or after stereotactic body radiation therapy (not recorded which). The CDR3 loop is CASSLGRPGVADTQYF. The DNA for the CDR3 is TGTGCCAGCAGTTTAGGGCGGCCGGGGGTGGCGGATACGCAGTATTTT.